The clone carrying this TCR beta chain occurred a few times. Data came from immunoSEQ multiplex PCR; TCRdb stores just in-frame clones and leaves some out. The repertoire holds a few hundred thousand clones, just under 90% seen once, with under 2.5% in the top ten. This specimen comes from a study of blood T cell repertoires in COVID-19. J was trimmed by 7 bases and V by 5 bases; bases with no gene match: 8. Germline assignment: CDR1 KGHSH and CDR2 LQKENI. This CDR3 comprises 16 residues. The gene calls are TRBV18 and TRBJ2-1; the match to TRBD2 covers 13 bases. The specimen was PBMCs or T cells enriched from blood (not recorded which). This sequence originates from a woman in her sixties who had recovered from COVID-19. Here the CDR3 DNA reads TGTGCCAGCTCATCACTAGCGGGGGGGCCAGGGAATGAGCAGTTCTTC. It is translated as CASSSLAGGPGNEQFF.